Listed below are T cell receptor beta chains from one sample, sequenced in a study of blood T cell repertoires in COVID-19. Produced via immunoSEQ multiplex PCR; TCRdb's table is partial and in-frame only. Counted here are 250,000 to 300,000 clones, around 80% occurring once; the ten biggest clones make up 5%. Sequencing was carried out using PBMCs or T cells enriched from blood (not recorded which). These TCRs come from a man aged 40-49 years who had been exposed to COVID-19. Each CDR3 is given with its conserved first and last residue. The order of the fields is clone size, V gene, J gene, CDR3 protein. Size values are once, few and many counts, or a class for expanded clones, and some rows have none.

size: .
V: TRBV7-3
J: TRBJ2-1
CDR3: CASSVGQSPRGEQFF

size: .
V: TRBV7-9
J: TRBJ1-2
CDR3: CASSLSVSGLANYGYTF

size: .
V: TRBV9
J: TRBJ1-3
CDR3: CASSPSAGSSGNTIYF

size: .
V: TRBV9
J: TRBJ1-2
CDR3: CASSVTGRDYYGYTF

size: once
V: TRBV19
J: TRBJ1-4
CDR3: CASSAGTGATNEKLFF

size: few
V: TRBV6-5
J: TRBJ1-3
CDR3: CASSPEFSGNTIYF

size: .
V: TRBV7-3
J: TRBJ2-1
CDR3: CASSLNGMATNEQFF

size: .
V: TRBV21-1
J: TRBJ2-2
CDR3: CASSIRGGGRTGELFF

size: .
V: TRBV7-9
J: TRBJ2-1
CDR3: CASSLTYYYNEQFF

size: .
V: TRBV7-8
J: TRBJ2-1
CDR3: CASSPQRARNEQFF

size: .
V: TRBV19
J: TRBJ2-3
CDR3: CASSIVGHETGSDTQYF

size: .
V: TRBV9
J: TRBJ1-5
CDR3: CASSGGGNIQPQHF

size: few
V: TRBV5-6
J: TRBJ1-1
CDR3: CASRLKGGTEAFF

size: .
V: TRBV5-1
J: TRBJ2-7
CDR3: CASSAGPNTYEQYF

size: .
V: TRBV10-3
J: TRBJ2-1
CDR3: CAISEIELIGEDNEQFF

size: .
V: TRBV9
J: TRBJ1-6
CDR3: CASSDWGGYNSPLHF

size: .
V: TRBV19
J: TRBJ2-5
CDR3: CASSIQGLAGGGETQYF

size: .
V: TRBV28
J: TRBJ2-1
CDR3: CASRTSGGYNEQFF

size: once
V: TRBV20-1
J: TRBJ1-6
CDR3: CSASKTGGYSPLHF

size: .
V: TRBV20-1
J: TRBJ2-7
CDR3: CALGVGQYF

size: .
V: TRBV10-3
J: TRBJ2-7
CDR3: CAIKTFTSGDYEQYF

size: few
V: TRBV2
J: TRBJ1-2
CDR3: CASRPRSGQGRGGYTF

size: .
V: TRBV19
J: TRBJ1-5
CDR3: CATAARQNQPQHF

size: .
V: TRBV6-5
J: TRBJ1-1
CDR3: CASSYQSYTEAFF

size: .
V: TRBV28
J: TRBJ1-6
CDR3: CASSPTGTGGSGSYNSPLHF

size: .
V: TRBV7-9
J: TRBJ1-5
CDR3: CASSLSWGLSNQPQHF

size: few
V: TRBV18
J: TRBJ2-7
CDR3: CASSNRQGAYEQYF

size: .
V: TRBV7-2
J: TRBJ2-1
CDR3: CASSSAGGLAGTNEQFF

size: .
V: TRBV21-1
J: TRBJ2-3
CDR3: CASNEPSGRAGDTQYF

size: many
V: TRBV5-1
J: TRBJ2-7
CDR3: CASSLWRGLDTF

size: few
V: TRBV9
J: TRBJ2-1
CDR3: CASTLTSGNNEQFF

size: .
V: TRBV25-1
J: TRBJ1-4
CDR3: CASSEAGGGPEKLFF

size: .
V: TRBV30
J: TRBJ1-5
CDR3: CAWSDDYNQPQHF

size: .
V: TRBV24-1
J: TRBJ1-5
CDR3: CATSGRSIRNQPQHF

size: .
V: TRBV18
J: TRBJ1-1
CDR3: CASSTGGASTEAFF

size: .
V: TRBV10-3
J: TRBJ2-1
CDR3: CAISRQGSPTSGRSHEQFF

size: .
V: TRBV5-6
J: TRBJ2-3
CDR3: CASSLTSGIFTDTQYF

size: .
V: TRBV19
J: TRBJ1-5
CDR3: CASSMGDRADNQPQHF

size: .
V: TRBV3-1/TRBV3-2
J: TRBJ2-3
CDR3: CASSQDLQALTDTQYF

size: .
V: TRBV11-3
J: TRBJ1-1
CDR3: CASSFRQGIRAFF

size: .
V: TRBV27
J: TRBJ2-3
CDR3: CASSLSDSSRYVSTDTQYF

size: .
V: TRBV12-3/TRBV12-4
J: TRBJ2-2
CDR3: CASMYPTGELFF

size: .
V: TRBV9
J: TRBJ1-2
CDR3: CASSVGSGPYGYTF

size: once
V: TRBV19
J: TRBJ1-2
CDR3: CASRDLDRGGLHYGYTF

size: .
V: TRBV7-9
J: TRBJ2-5
CDR3: CASSPWAGGLETQYF

size: .
V: TRBV7-9
J: TRBJ1-5
CDR3: CASSLWRGESNQPQHF

size: .
V: TRBV2
J: TRBJ1-2
CDR3: CASSEMGTGRGYTF

size: .
V: TRBV5-5
J: TRBJ2-1
CDR3: CASSPPPSYNEQFF

size: .
V: TRBV9
J: TRBJ2-3
CDR3: CASSVSSAPDTQYF

size: .
V: TRBV21-1
J: TRBJ1-6
CDR3: CASRIRGSPLHF

size: .
V: TRBV19
J: TRBJ2-7
CDR3: CASRTGLAGAYEQYF

size: .
V: TRBV2
J: TRBJ2-7
CDR3: CASSPLSGRGSEQYF

size: .
V: TRBV24-1
J: TRBJ2-2
CDR3: CATSATSGSSDTGELFF